This T cell receptor beta chain was sequenced during a study of T-cell memory formation after mild COVID-19. Study overall: TCR clusters showed largely donor specificity. Findings of the study overall: Clones that shrank (day 15 to 85) were balanced CD4/CD8, whereas later expanders leaned CD4+. CM and EM subsets held most contracting CD4+ clones; EMRA held CD8+ ones. Several responding clones turned up in pre-infection memory, indicating that cross-reactive memory may have taken part.

This clonotype has just a few counts. Its cognate antigen is unknown. TCRdb recomputed calls from the 5' RACE reads with MiXCR, one row per CDR3 protein. There are just over 300,000 distinct CDR3 sequences in the sample; approximately 19% occur only once, and around 21% lies in the top ten. This clonotype was obtained from a man aged 18-30 years who had mild COVID-19 (a few samples of this study predate the infection). Cell type and time point are not known. The sample consisted of PBMCs or a T cell subset sorted from them (not recorded which).

This CDR3 reads CASSLVGPTGGAFF. DNA of the CDR3: TGTGCCAGCAGCTTAGTGGGTCCCACAGGGGGAGCTTTCTTT. The rearrangement uses TRBV7-2 and TRBJ1-1, with 8 positions matching TRBD1. Germline loops: CDR1 SGHTA, CDR2 FQGNSA. J was trimmed by 10 bases and V by 1 base; bases with no gene match: 8. This CDR3 has 14 residues.